The source of this T cell receptor (beta chain) is a study of T cell repertoires in cytomegalovirus infection. Whole-study context: The public TCR beta signatures pointed to both CMV infection and matching HLA type.

Study observations and caveats: HLA-C-restricted, CMV-specific TCR beta clonotypes were dominant ex vivo. Frequencies of public TCR beta families were cumulated, and this identified carriers of CMV plus the relevant HLA.

This clonotype was observed a single time. Its specificity is unknown. Trimming removed 4 bases from V and 4 bases from J, with 15 bases in between. Germline CDR1 and CDR2: SGHKS and YYEKEE (reference sequence). The length of the CDR3 is 15 residues. Using its own MiXCR run on the reads, TCRdb lists one record per CDR3 protein. The table includes 85,000 to 130,000 distinct CDR3 sequences, less than 25% detected once. This sequence was found in a human donor in good health (CMV status not recorded). Some clones in this sample may be carry-over from other donors' samples. Sequenced sample: CD8+ T cells from PBMCs. The V and J genes are TRBV5-5 and TRBJ1-5; D gene unclear. The CDR3 DNA is TGTGCCAGCAGCCGAACGGGAGGCCCGAATCAGCCCCAGCATTTT. Amino acids: CASSRTGGPNQPQHF.